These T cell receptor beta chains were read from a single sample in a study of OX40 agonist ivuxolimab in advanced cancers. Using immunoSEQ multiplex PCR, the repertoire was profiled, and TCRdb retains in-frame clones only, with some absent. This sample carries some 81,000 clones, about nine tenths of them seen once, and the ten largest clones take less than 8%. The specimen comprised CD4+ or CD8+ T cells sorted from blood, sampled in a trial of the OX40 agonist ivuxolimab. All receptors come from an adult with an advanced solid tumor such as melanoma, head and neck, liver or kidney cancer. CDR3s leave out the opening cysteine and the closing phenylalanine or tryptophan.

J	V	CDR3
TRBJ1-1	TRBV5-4	ASSLSRYGNTEAF
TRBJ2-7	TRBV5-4	ASSLRTGISYEQY
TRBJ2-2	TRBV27	ASSFYRGLNTGELF
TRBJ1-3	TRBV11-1	ASSSIRVSSGNTIY
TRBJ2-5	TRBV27	ASTNRGPGETQY
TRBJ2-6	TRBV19	ASTPDRAGANVLT
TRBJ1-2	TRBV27	ASSLGRNYGYT
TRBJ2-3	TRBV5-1	ASSPGLAGGASTDTQY
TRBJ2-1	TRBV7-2	ASNRGSSYNEQF
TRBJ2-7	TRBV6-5	ASTHEDRGGEQY
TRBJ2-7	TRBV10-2	ASSDWDGGPPEQY
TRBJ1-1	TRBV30	AWSAPPTGKAF
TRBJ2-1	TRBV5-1	ASSLEDYNEQL
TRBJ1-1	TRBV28	ASSAHGGQAEAF
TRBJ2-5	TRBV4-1	ASSQGGRQETQY
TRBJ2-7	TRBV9	ASSVAPGPASYEQY
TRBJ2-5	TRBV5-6	ASSLGGAPYQETQY
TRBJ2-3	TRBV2	ASREDRTDTQY
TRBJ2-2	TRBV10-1	ASSGPKNTGELF
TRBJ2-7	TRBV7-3	ASSPEGAGSYEQY
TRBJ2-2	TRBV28	ASSLRGVNTGELF
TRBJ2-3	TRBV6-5	ASSYSPDAAITQY